This TCR beta chain was identified during a study of OX40 agonist ivuxolimab in advanced cancers. The overall study: Ivuxolimab, which patients received intravenously every 2 weeks, was dosed at 0.01 to 10 mg/kg. General study findings and limits: The antigen specificity of the peripheral T cells (those that were expanded) was not determined. Some nonresponders also had low normalized T-cell clonal expansion. Clonal expansion from baseline to week 6 occurred in both CD4+ and CD8+ T cells.

Sequenced by immunoSEQ multiplex PCR; TCRdb stores in-frame clones only, minus some. In the table there are under 80,000 clones, about 90% of which are singletons. The length of the CDR3 is 14 residues. The V gene's germline CDR1 is MDHEN and CDR2 SYDVKM. The ends lost 6 bases at V and 7 bases at J; junction bases unmatched: 7. This clone was recorded a few times. What it binds is not known. Here the sequenced sample was CD4+ or CD8+ T cells sorted from blood, taken in a trial of the OX40 agonist ivuxolimab. V gene TRBV28 combines with J gene TRBJ1-4, with 8 bases lining up with TRBD1. The source is an adult with an advanced solid tumor such as melanoma, head and neck, liver or kidney cancer. CDR3 nucleotide sequence: TGTGCCAGCAGCCCCGGGGACAGGTCTGAAAAACTGTTTTTT. As protein: CASSPGDRSEKLFF.